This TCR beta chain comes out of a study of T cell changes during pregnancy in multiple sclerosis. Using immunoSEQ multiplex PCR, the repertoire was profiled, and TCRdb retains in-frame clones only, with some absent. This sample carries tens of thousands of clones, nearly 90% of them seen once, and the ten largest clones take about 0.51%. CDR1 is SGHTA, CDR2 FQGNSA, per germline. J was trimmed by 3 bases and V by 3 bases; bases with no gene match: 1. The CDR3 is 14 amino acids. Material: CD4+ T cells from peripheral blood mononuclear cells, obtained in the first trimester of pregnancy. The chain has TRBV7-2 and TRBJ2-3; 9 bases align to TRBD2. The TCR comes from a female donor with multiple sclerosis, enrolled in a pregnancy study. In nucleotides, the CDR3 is TGTGCCAGCAGCTTCGGACTAGCGACAGATACGCAGTATTTT. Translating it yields CASSFGLATDTQYF.